This is a list of T cell receptor beta chains from one sample in a study of CD8 T cells in Susac syndrome. Each CDR3 protein is one row after TCRdb ran MiXCR on the immunoSEQ multiplex PCR reads. Of about 210,000 distinct CDR3 sequences listed, approximately 94% are singletons. What was sequenced was CD4+ T cells from PBMCs. The receptors shown here come from a human donor with Susac syndrome. The CDR3 runs from the conserved cysteine through the conserved F or W. A D gene is named only where the DNA matches it firmly. Expanded clones get a size class; other rows say once, few or many, or leave the size out.

CDR3aa	CDR3nt	j_gene	d_gene	v_gene	abundance
CASTLGRGRGYTF	TGTGCCAGCACCCTGGGACGGGGCAGGGGCTACACCTTC	TRBJ1-2	NA	TRBV12-3/TRBV12-4	NA
CAWSAPGLARVRFF	TGTGCCTGGAGTGCCCCGGGACTAGCGCGGGTAAGGTTCTTC	TRBJ2-1	TRBD2	TRBV30	NA
CASRIWGARYEQYF	TGTGCCAGCCGAATTTGGGGGGCGCGGTACGAGCAGTACTTC	TRBJ2-7	NA	TRBV6-7	NA
CASSPPGGLAYEQYF	TGTGCCAGCAGCCCCCCGGGGGGGCTTGCATACGAGCAGTACTTC	TRBJ2-7	TRBD2	TRBV12-3/TRBV12-4	NA
CASTFPGNTEAFF	TGTGCCAGTACCTTTCCAGGGAACACTGAAGCTTTCTTT	TRBJ1-1	NA	TRBV19	NA
CASSSRTSGASGDIQYF	TGTGCCAGCAGTTCAAGGACTAGCGGGGCGTCTGGCGACATTCAGTACTTC	TRBJ2-4	TRBD2	TRBV25-1	once
CASSQGGGEFF	TGTGCCAGCAGCCAAGGGGGGGGCGAGTTCTTC	TRBJ2-1	NA	TRBV3-1	once
CAISELTSGVSYEQYF	TGTGCCATCAGTGAACTAACTAGCGGGGTCTCCTACGAGCAGTACTTC	TRBJ2-7	TRBD2	TRBV10-3	NA
CASSISRARDEQFF	TGTGCCAGCAGCATTAGTCGGGCTAGGGATGAGCAGTTCTTC	TRBJ2-1	NA	TRBV7-2	once
CSARATQGGDEQFF	TGCAGTGCTAGAGCGACCCAGGGGGGGGATGAGCAGTTCTTC	TRBJ2-1	NA	TRBV20-1	NA
CASSFPHLRGTDTEAFF	TGTGCCAGCAGCTTCCCACATCTGAGGGGCACGGACACTGAAGCTTTCTTT	TRBJ1-1	NA	TRBV7-2	once
CSARGGQGDTGELFF	TGCAGTGCTAGAGGGGGACAGGGCGACACCGGGGAGCTGTTTTTT	TRBJ2-2	TRBD1	TRBV20-1	NA
CASSYYRGTGNQPQHF	TGTGCCAGCAGTTATTATCGTGGGACGGGCAATCAGCCCCAGCATTTT	TRBJ1-5	NA	TRBV12-3/TRBV12-4	NA
CATSDTGTEAFYGYTF	TGTGCCACCAGTGATACCGGGACAGAAGCCTTCTATGGCTACACCTTC	TRBJ1-2	TRBD1	TRBV24-1	NA
CASSQGRDTDTQYF	TGTGCCAGCAGCCAAGGGCGGGACACAGATACGCAGTATTTT	TRBJ2-3	NA	TRBV3-1	NA
CASNLGQNYGYTF	TGTGCCAGTAACCTGGGACAGAACTATGGCTACACCTTC	TRBJ1-2	TRBD1	TRBV19	NA
CASGASGQGHEQYF	TGTGCCAGCGGCGCCTCGGGACAGGGTCACGAGCAGTACTTC	TRBJ2-7	TRBD1	TRBV12-3/TRBV12-4	NA
CSARDSFEAFF	TGCAGTGCTAGAGATAGCTTCGAAGCTTTCTTT	TRBJ1-1	NA	TRBV20-1	once
CATISDRLYEQYF	TGTGCCACCATTTCGGACAGGCTCTACGAGCAGTACTTC	TRBJ2-7	TRBD1	TRBV2	NA
CSTLQTGAQETQYF	TGCAGCACCCTTCAGACAGGGGCGCAAGAGACCCAGTACTTC	TRBJ2-5	TRBD1	TRBV29-1	once
CATSRDSGVNGELFF	TGTGCCACCAGCAGGGATAGCGGGGTAAACGGGGAGCTGTTTTTT	TRBJ2-2	TRBD2	TRBV15	NA
CASSLDGAAYNEQFF	TGCGCCAGCAGCTTGGACGGCGCCGCCTACAATGAGCAGTTCTTC	TRBJ2-1	NA	TRBV5-1	NA
CASRATGRAVGGYTF	TGCGCCAGCCGCGCGACAGGCAGGGCTGTGGGGGGCTACACCTTC	TRBJ1-2	NA	TRBV4-1	NA
CASSFEGLEAFF	TGTGCCAGCAGCTTTGAGGGGTTGGAAGCTTTCTTT	TRBJ1-1	NA	TRBV7-2	NA
CSAGPLRGLPYGQYF	TGCAGTGCAGGCCCCTTGAGGGGGCTCCCCTACGGGCAGTACTTC	TRBJ2-7	TRBD1	TRBV20-1	NA
CASSLVWEGGTEAFF	TGTGCCAGCAGCTTAGTGTGGGAGGGTGGCACTGAAGCTTTCTTT	TRBJ1-1	NA	TRBV7-2	NA
CSADNRFPHYEQYF	TGCAGCGCCGATAACAGGTTCCCTCACTACGAGCAGTACTTC	TRBJ2-7	NA	TRBV29-1	NA
CASKVSGGVISEQYF	TGTGCCAGCAAAGTCAGCGGGGGCGTTATCTCCGAGCAGTACTTC	TRBJ2-7	TRBD2	TRBV6-2/TRBV6-3	NA
CAISERTGLSNQPQHF	TGTGCCATCAGTGAAAGGACAGGGCTGAGTAATCAGCCCCAGCATTTT	TRBJ1-5	TRBD1	TRBV10-3	NA
CASSPDSSNYGYTF	TGTGCCAGCTCACCAGACAGTTCTAACTATGGCTACACCTTC	TRBJ1-2	NA	TRBV18	NA
CASRRTGPMNTEAFF	TGTGCCAGCAGGCGGACAGGTCCTATGAACACTGAAGCTTTCTTT	TRBJ1-1	TRBD1	TRBV2	NA
CAWSVRGRHEKLFF	TGTGCCTGGAGTGTACGAGGGCGCCATGAAAAACTGTTTTTT	TRBJ1-4	NA	TRBV30	NA
CASSPAGTRISGYGYTF	TGTGCCAGCAGTCCAGCCGGGACAAGAATATCGGGGTATGGCTACACCTTC	TRBJ1-2	NA	TRBV6-1	NA
CASSLGQGRTDTQYF	TGTGCCAGCAGCTTAGGACAGGGCCGCACAGATACGCAGTATTTT	TRBJ2-3	TRBD1	TRBV7-9	NA
CASSLTGNSPLHF	TGCGCCAGCAGCCTCACAGGGAATTCACCCCTCCACTTT	TRBJ1-6	NA	TRBV4-3	NA
CASFGRNQPQHF	TGTGCCAGTTTTGGCCGCAATCAGCCCCAGCATTTT	TRBJ1-5	NA	TRBV19	NA
CASSQSVAGETQYF	TGTGCCAGCAGCCAATCAGTAGCTGGGGAGACCCAGTACTTC	TRBJ2-5	NA	TRBV3-1	once
CSVAGGGNEQYF	TGCAGCGTTGCTGGGGGCGGGAACGAGCAGTACTTC	TRBJ2-7	NA	TRBV29-1	NA
CASSAGTDSFDQETQYF	TGCGCCAGCAGCGCCGGGACGGATAGTTTTGACCAAGAGACCCAGTACTTC	TRBJ2-5	NA	TRBV5-1	NA
CASRVGGNNEQFF	TGCGCCAGCAGAGTCGGGGGCAACAATGAGCAGTTCTTC	TRBJ2-1	NA	TRBV5-1	NA
CASSALLAGASNEQFF	TGTGCCAGCAGCGCCCTACTAGCGGGGGCGTCAAATGAGCAGTTCTTC	TRBJ2-1	TRBD2	TRBV7-2	NA
CASSPGGTDYNEQFF	TGTGCCAGCAGCCCAGGGGGGACGGATTACAATGAGCAGTTCTTC	TRBJ2-1	NA	TRBV9	NA
CASSSTLSYGYTF	TGCGCCAGCAGCTCGACACTGAGCTATGGCTACACCTTC	TRBJ1-2	NA	TRBV5-1	NA
CAWSRRGGTEAFF	TGTGCCTGGAGTAGGAGAGGAGGCACTGAAGCTTTCTTT	TRBJ1-1	NA	TRBV30	NA
CASSLAAGLGTEAFF	TGTGCCAGCAGCCTGGCAGCGGGCTTGGGGACTGAAGCTTTCTTT	TRBJ1-1	NA	TRBV25-1	NA
CATMTGTSTGANVLTF	TGTGCCACCATGACCGGGACCTCAACCGGGGCCAACGTCCTGACTTTC	TRBJ2-6	NA	TRBV6-6	NA
CASSFWDGSYGYTF	TGTGCCAGCAGTTTCTGGGACGGTTCCTATGGCTACACCTTC	TRBJ1-2	NA	TRBV28	NA
CASSLGTSGGLDEQFF	TGTGCCAGCAGCTTAGGGACTAGCGGGGGTCTGGATGAGCAGTTCTTC	TRBJ2-1	TRBD2	TRBV7-9	NA
CASRLPGSNTEAFF	TGTGCCAGCAGGCTGCCGGGTTCGAACACTGAAGCTTTCTTT	TRBJ1-1	NA	TRBV27	NA
CSASPRDRGWTEAFF	TGCAGTGCTAGCCCCAGGGACAGGGGATGGACTGAAGCTTTCTTT	TRBJ1-1	TRBD1	TRBV20-1	NA